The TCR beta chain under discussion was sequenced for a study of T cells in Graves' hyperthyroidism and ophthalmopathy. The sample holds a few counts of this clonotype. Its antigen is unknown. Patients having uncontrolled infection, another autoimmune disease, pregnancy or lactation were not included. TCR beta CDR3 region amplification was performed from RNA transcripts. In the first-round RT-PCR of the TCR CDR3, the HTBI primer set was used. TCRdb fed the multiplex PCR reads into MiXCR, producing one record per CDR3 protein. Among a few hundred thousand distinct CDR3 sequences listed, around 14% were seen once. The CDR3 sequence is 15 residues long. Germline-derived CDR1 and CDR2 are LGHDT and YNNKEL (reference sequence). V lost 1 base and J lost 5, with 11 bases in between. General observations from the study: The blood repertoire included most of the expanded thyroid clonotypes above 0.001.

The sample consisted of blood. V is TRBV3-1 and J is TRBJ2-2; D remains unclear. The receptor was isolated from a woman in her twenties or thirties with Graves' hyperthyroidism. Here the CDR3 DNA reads TGTGCCAGCAGCCAAGGGCGAGGTCCTACCGGGGAGCTGTTTTTT. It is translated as CASSQGRGPTGELFF.